Following are 21 T cell receptor beta chains from one sample sequenced in a study of tissue T cells after allogeneic stem cell transplantation. Time point indicated: mouse harvest day 7 after allogeneic transplant. Each mouse received 10^7 T-cell-depleted marrow cells plus 10^6 splenic CD5+ T cells by tail vein. The repertoire was sequenced with immunoSEQ multiplex PCR; TCRdb's copy has only in-frame clones and lacks some. Among roughly 4,000 clones listed, under 65% were seen once. Sequenced sample: gut tissue. These receptors came from a female BALB/c mouse given C57BL/6 T cells with graft-versus-host disease after an allogeneic hematopoietic cell transplant.

Regarding this clone: Gene and germline names: mouse. The sequenced fragment ends 1 residue before the CDR3 boundary, so the rest is inferred from the germline J gene. The rearrangement uses TRBV26 and TRBJ2-7, with no clear D. CDR3 length: 13 amino acids. Trimming removed 7 bases from V and 1 base from J, with 11 bases in between. The germline V gene encodes CDR1 KGHPV and CDR2 FQNQEV (reference sequence). Incomplete CDR3 DNA: TGTGCCAGCACCCCGCACAAATCCTATGAACAGTAC. It is translated as CASTPHKSYEQY. The full-length CDR3 reads as CASTPHKSYEQYF.

This clone is labeled large (0.1 to 1%). Genes here carry mouse names. The read gets to within 1 residue of the CDR3 end, and the germline J gene fills in the rest. The chain uses TRBV19 and TRBJ2-7, with 7 bases that match TRBD1. This CDR3 region has 12 residues. The junction had 2 bases not matched to a gene; V was cut back by 5 bases and J by 3 bases. CDR1 FNHDT and CDR2 SITEND come from the germline V gene (reference sequence). This CDR3 reads CASSRDSYEQYF. The sequenced CDR3 bases are TGTGCCAGCAGCCGGGACAGCTATGAACAGTAC.

Concerning this clone itself: Gene names are the mouse ones. The DNA read from the CDR3 is TGTGCAAGCAGCTTGCGGGGCAGTGCAGAAACGCTGTAT. Its translation is CASSLRGSAETLY. The entire CDR3 sequence reads CASSLRGSAETLYF. The rearrangement joins TRBV16 to TRBJ2-3; D may be TRBD1 or TRBD2 (5 bases each). The read comes to an end 1 residue before the CDR3 does, leaving the germline J gene to fill in the end. CDR1 and CDR2 from the germline V gene are SGHSA and FRNQAP. This CDR3 has 14 residues. Trimming stripped 3 bases from V and 0 bases from J, with 7 bases between.

This clone was seen a handful of times. Germline and genes here are mouse. Sequencing ends 1 residue short of the CDR3 end; the germline J gene provides the rest. The V and J genes are TRBV24 and TRBJ1-2; the match to TRBD1 covers 8 bases. V dropped 0 bases and J dropped 0; count of bases not matched to a gene: 3. The CDR3 contains 16 residues. Germline-derived CDR1 and CDR2 are KGHTA and FRNEEI. CDR3 sequence reads: CASSLYRGQANSDYTF. The CDR3 DNA, read in part, is TGTGCCAGCAGTCTGTATAGGGGACAGGCAAACTCCGACTACACC.

Notes on this clone: The gene symbols are mouse symbols. The CDR3 extends 1 residue past the end of the read, so its final part is completed from the germline J gene. This rearrangement joins TRBV19 to TRBJ1-6; no reliable D call. TRBJ1-6 is filed as an ORF, its function uncertain. With 6 bases removed from V and 4 bases from J, the gap between germline ends came to 5 bases. Germline CDR1 is FNHDT and CDR2 is SITEND (reference sequence). This CDR3 region has 12 residues. The CDR3 bases that were read are TGTGCCAGCACCCAGTATAATTCGCCCCTCTAC. This gives the protein CASTQYNSPLY. The CDR3, in full, reads CASTQYNSPLYF.

In the case of this clone: The listed genes are named as in mouse. The read ends 1 residue before the CDR3 terminus; that terminus is restored from the germline J gene. The chain combines TRBV3 with TRBJ1-3; 7 bases match TRBD1. This CDR3 spans 14 amino acids. Germline loops: CDR1 SNHLY, CDR2 FYNGKV (reference sequence). V was pared by 5 bases and J by 2 bases, with 3 bases of the junction left unmatched. The CDR3 bases that were read are TGTGCCAGCAGCCACAGGGGACCTGGAAATACGCTCTAT. Encoded protein: CASSHRGPGNTLY. In full, the CDR3 reads CASSHRGPGNTLYF.

In its sample, this clone was seen a few times. The gene names here belong to mouse. The DNA ends 1 residue before the CDR3 does, and the rest of the CDR3 is filled in from the germline J gene. The chain joins TRBV26 to TRBJ2-4, with 7 bases aligning to TRBD2. After removal of 4 bases from V and 5 bases from J, the junction contained 0 bases not matched to a gene. This CDR3 region has 12 residues. The germline V gene has CDR1 KGHPV and CDR2 FQNQEV (reference sequence). CDR3 sequence reads: CASSRTGNTLYF. Partial CDR3 DNA: TGTGCCAGCAGTCGGACTGGAAACACCTTGTAC.

This clone was counted between two and nine times. The gene names given are mouse names. CDR3: CASSLGQGLAGQLYF. Partial CDR3 DNA: TGTGCCAGCTCTCTCGGACAGGGATTGGCCGGGCAGCTCTAC. The chain couples TRBV12-1 to TRBJ2-2; 8 bases fit TRBD1. The read terminates 1 residue before the CDR3 end, so the remaining end is supplied by the germline J gene. Germline CDR1 SGHSN, CDR2 HYEKVE. V lost 0 bases to trimming and J lost 6 bases; unmatched junction nucleotides: 5. The CDR3 contains 15 residues.

Regarding this clone: Gene and germline names: mouse. The missing CDR3 end, 1 residue past where the read stops, is filled in from the germline J gene. The chain uses TRBV14 and TRBJ2-2; 7 bases map to TRBD2. CDR1 is SGHDT, CDR2 FRDEAV, per germline. Trimming cost V 4 bases and J 0 bases; bases outside gene matches: 6. The CDR3 contains 16 residues. The CDR3 bases that were read are TGTGCCAGCAGTCCCGACTGGGCGGCAAACACCGGGCAGCTCTAC. It yields the protein CASSPDWAANTGQLY. The full CDR3 reads CASSPDWAANTGQLYF.

On this clone itself: Any gene name here is a mouse gene name. The read ends 1 residue shy of where the CDR3 ends; the end is completed using the germline J gene. The chain joins TRBV26 to TRBJ2-7; 11 bases agree with TRBD2. Looked up from germline, CDR1 is KGHPV and CDR2 is FQNQEV (reference sequence). CDR3 length: 14 residues. Unmatched junction bases numbered 4, after V lost 6 bases and J lost 3 bases. Incomplete CDR3 DNA: TGTGCCAGCAGCCCCGGGACTGGGGGCTATGAACAGTAC. Translating gives CASSPGTGGYEQY. The entire CDR3 is CASSPGTGGYEQYF.

There are a few counts of this clone. The gene names given are mouse names. The CDR3 end falls 1 residue outside the read, so it is completed with the germline J gene. V usage is TRBV13-2 and J usage is TRBJ1-3, with 7 bases matching TRBD1. The CDR3 extends over 14 amino acids. V shed 3 bases and J 2 bases; nucleotides not matched to a gene: 2. Germline V lookup: CDR1 NNHNN, CDR2 SYGAGS (reference sequence). CDR3 residues: CASGVQGAGNTLYF. The CDR3 bases that were read are TGTGCCAGCGGTGTTCAGGGGGCTGGAAATACGCTCTAT.

Points on this clone: Gene labels here are mouse ones. Sequencing ends 1 residue short of the CDR3 end; the germline J gene provides the rest. This rearrangement joins TRBV15 to TRBJ2-7, with 9 bases lining up with TRBD2. Germline CDR1 reads SGHND; CDR2 reads FRSKSL. The CDR3 extends over 13 amino acids. V trimming: 2 bases; J trimming: 4 bases; junction bases outside the gene matches: 0. The CDR3 spells CASSLLGGYEQYF. Incomplete CDR3 DNA: TGTGCCAGCAGTTTACTGGGGGGGTATGAACAGTAC.

Regarding this clone: Genes here carry mouse names. The CDR3 end falls 1 residue outside the read, so it is completed with the germline J gene. V is TRBV3 and J is TRBJ1-1; 8 nucleotides line up with TRBD1. CDR1 SNHLY and CDR2 FYNGKV come from the germline V gene (reference sequence). The V gene end was trimmed by 5 bases and the J gene end by 0 bases; junction bases not matched to a gene: 5. The CDR3 spans 15 residues. CDR3 in amino acids: CASSPQQGANTEVFF. The part of the CDR3 DNA that was read is TGTGCCAGCAGCCCGCAACAGGGGGCAAACACAGAAGTCTTC.

Notes on this clone: Mouse names are used for the genes. The missing CDR3 end, 1 residue past where the read stops, is filled in from the germline J gene. The chain employs TRBV26 and TRBJ1-1; no clear D gene. Trimming stripped 4 bases from V and 0 bases from J, with 6 bases between. Germline lookup yields CDR1 KGHPV and CDR2 FQNQEV (reference sequence). The CDR3 has 13 residues. The DNA read from the CDR3 is TGTGCCAGCAGTCAGGGATCAAACACAGAAGTCTTC. It specifies CASSQGSNTEVF. The whole CDR3 protein reads CASSQGSNTEVFF.

Concerning this clone: The gene names given are mouse names. Read sequence stops 1 residue before the CDR3 end, and the germline J gene provides the missing end. The chain links TRBV16 to TRBJ2-3; D is possibly TRBD1 (5 bases). Germline V gene sequence: CDR1 SGHSA, CDR2 FRNQAP. The V end lost 0 bases, the J end lost 1 base, and 5 bases lay between the germline ends. CDR3 size: 14 residues. CDR3 sequence reads: CASSLDRGAETLYF. The covered CDR3 bases are TGTGCAAGCAGCTTAGACAGGGGTGCAGAAACGCTGTAT.

Comment on this clone: Gene labels here are mouse ones. The CDR3 bases that were read are TGTGCCAGCTCTCGCGGGATGGCAAACTCCGACTACACC. It yields the protein CASSRGMANSDYT. The entire CDR3 protein reads CASSRGMANSDYTF. The J gene is TRBJ1-2, the V gene TRBV12-1; D unresolved. The read is 1 residue too short to cover the CDR3 end, so that end is filled in from the germline J gene. The CDR3 is 14 residues long. Germline V CDR1 and CDR2: SGHSN, HYEKVE. V lost 2 bases to trimming and J lost 0 bases, with 9 bases between them.

A note on this clone: The genes and germline here are from mouse. The read is 1 residue too short to cover the CDR3 end, so that end is filled in from the germline J gene. V gene TRBV26 combines with J gene TRBJ1-1; D uncertain. The CDR3 has 14 residues. V shed 1 base and J shed 0 bases, with 6 bases lying between them. CDR1 is KGHPV and CDR2 is FQNQEV in the germline V gene (reference sequence). CDR3 sequence: CASSLYNANTEVFF. The sequenced part of the CDR3 DNA is TGTGCCAGCAGTCTGTACAATGCAAACACAGAAGTCTTC.

Of note for this clone: These gene names are mouse names. The CDR3 end falls 1 residue outside the read, so it is completed with the germline J gene. This CDR3 is also generated by other DNA sequences in the sample. The chain is built from TRBV26 and TRBJ2-4; perhaps TRBD1 as D (6 bases). Germline CDR1 KGHPV, CDR2 FQNQEV (reference sequence). CDR3 length: 13 residues. Between the trimmed V and J ends, which lost 6 bases and 2 bases, there was a span of 9 bases. The CDR3: CASSRDNQNTLYF. CDR3 bases read: TGTGCCAGCAGCCGGGACAATCAAAACACCTTGTAC.

As concerns this clone: The germline and genes are mouse ones. The CDR3 end falls 1 residue outside the read, so it is completed with the germline J gene. The rearrangement links TRBV12-1 to TRBJ1-6; D is undetermined. TRBJ1-6 is marked as an open reading frame, function uncertain. Germline CDR1 SGHSN, CDR2 HYEKVE. The CDR3 runs to 14 residues. Trimming removed 0 bases from V and 5 bases from J, with 7 bases in between. Incomplete CDR3 DNA: TGTGCCAGCTCTCTCGGAGGGAATAATTCGCCCCTCTAC. It is translated as CASSLGGNNSPLY. The entire CDR3 reads CASSLGGNNSPLYF.

Turning to this clone: The gene names here belong to mouse. The read ends 1 residue before the CDR3 terminus; that terminus is restored from the germline J gene. The V and J genes are TRBV31 and TRBJ2-1, with 9 bases that match TRBD2. The CDR3 spans 15 residues. V gave up 3 bases and J gave up 0 bases; unmatched junction bases: 3. The germline V gene has CDR1 GKSSPN and CDR2 SITVG. The sequenced CDR3 bases are TGTGCCTGGAGACTGGGGGGTCATAACTATGCTGAGCAGTTC. Translated: CAWRLGGHNYAEQF. The whole CDR3 sequence is CAWRLGGHNYAEQFF.

For this clone: Gene names refer to mouse genes. The CDR3 end is not reached by the read, which stops 1 residue before it; the germline J gene fills it in. V usage is TRBV26 and J usage is TRBJ1-2; tentative D call: TRBD1 (6 bases). The CDR3 extends over 13 amino acids. Trimming removed 7 bases at V and 0 bases at J, with 9 bases between. Per the germline V gene, CDR1 is KGHPV and CDR2 is FQNQEV (reference sequence). The CDR3 loop reads CASKGQTNSDYTF. CDR3 DNA (partial): TGTGCCAGCAAAGGACAGACAAACTCCGACTACACC.